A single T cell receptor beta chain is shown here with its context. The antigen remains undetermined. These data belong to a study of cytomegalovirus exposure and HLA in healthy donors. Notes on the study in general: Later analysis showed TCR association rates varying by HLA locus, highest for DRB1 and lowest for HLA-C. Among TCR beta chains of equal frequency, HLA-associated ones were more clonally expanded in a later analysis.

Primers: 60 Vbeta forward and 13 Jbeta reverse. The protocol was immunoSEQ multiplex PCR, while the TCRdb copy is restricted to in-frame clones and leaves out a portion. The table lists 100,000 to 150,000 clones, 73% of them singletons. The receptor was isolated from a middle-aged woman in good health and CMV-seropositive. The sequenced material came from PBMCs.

The CDR3 is CASSLALPQSDTQYF. CDR3 bases: TGCGCCAGCAGCTTGGCCCTGCCACAGTCGGATACGCAGTATTTT. This chain joins TRBV5-1 and TRBJ2-3; D is unclear. Germline V CDR1 and CDR2: SGHRS, YFSETQ. Between the trimmed V and J ends, which lost 0 bases and 6 bases, there was a span of 14 bases. There are 15 residues in the CDR3.